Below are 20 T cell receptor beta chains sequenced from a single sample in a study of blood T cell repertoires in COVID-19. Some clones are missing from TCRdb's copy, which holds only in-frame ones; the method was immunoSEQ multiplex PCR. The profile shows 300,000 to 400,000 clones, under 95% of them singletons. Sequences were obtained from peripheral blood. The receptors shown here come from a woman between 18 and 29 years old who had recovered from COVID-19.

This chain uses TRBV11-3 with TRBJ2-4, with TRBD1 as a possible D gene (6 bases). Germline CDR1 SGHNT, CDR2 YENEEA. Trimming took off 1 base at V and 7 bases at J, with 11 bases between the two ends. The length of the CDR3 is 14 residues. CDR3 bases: TGTGCCAGCAGCTTAGGCCCAGGGGTGAACATTCAGTACTTC. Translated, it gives CASSLGPGVNIQYF. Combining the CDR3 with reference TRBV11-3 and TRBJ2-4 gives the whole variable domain EAGVVQSPRYKIIEKKQPVAFWCNPISGHNTLYWYLQNLGQGPELLIRYENEEAVDDSQLPKDRFSAERLKGVDSTLKIQPAELGDSAVYLCASSLGPGVNIQYFGAGTRLSVL.

The CDR3 nucleotides are TGTGCCAGCAGTCAGGACGGACCCGGGACTAGCGGGGGGGATACGCAGTATTTT. This codes for CASSQDGPGTSGGDTQYF. The rearrangement joins TRBV6-6 to TRBJ2-3; 15 nucleotides match TRBD2. V lost 5 bases to trimming and J lost 6 bases; unmatched junction nucleotides: 12. Germline-derived CDR1 and CDR2 are MNHNY and SVGAGI (reference sequence). This CDR3 has 18 residues.

CDR3 in DNA: TGTGCCAGCAGCGCGAACTCGGATCTGGGCTCGACCTATGGCTACACCTTC. Its translation: CASSANSDLGSTYGYTF. This chain connects TRBV9 to TRBJ1-2; D call uncertain. The length of the CDR3 is 17 residues. V was trimmed by 3 bases and J by 4 bases, leaving 22 bases between them. CDR1 SGDLS and CDR2 YYNGEE come from the germline V gene.

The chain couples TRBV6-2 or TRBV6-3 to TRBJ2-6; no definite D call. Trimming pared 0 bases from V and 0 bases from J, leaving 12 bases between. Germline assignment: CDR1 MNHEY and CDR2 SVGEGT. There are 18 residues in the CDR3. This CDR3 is CASSYSFPVLSGANVLTF. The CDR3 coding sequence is TGTGCCAGCAGTTACTCATTCCCCGTTCTCTCTGGGGCCAACGTCCTGACTTTC.

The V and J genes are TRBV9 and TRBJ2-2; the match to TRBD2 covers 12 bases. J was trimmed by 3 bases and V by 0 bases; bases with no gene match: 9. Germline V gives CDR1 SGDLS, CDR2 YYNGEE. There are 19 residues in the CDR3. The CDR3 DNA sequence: TGTGCCAGCAGCGTAGGCGCTAGCGGGAGGGAGCTAGACACCGGGGAGCTGTTTTTT. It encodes CASSVGASGRELDTGELFF.

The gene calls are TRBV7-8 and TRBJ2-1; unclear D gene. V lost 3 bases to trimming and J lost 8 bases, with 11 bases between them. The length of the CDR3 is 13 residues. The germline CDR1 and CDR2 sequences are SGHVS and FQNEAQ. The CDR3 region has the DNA TGTGCCAGCAGCTTCCCACTCAGCGATGAGCAGTTCTTC. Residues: CASSFPLSDEQFF. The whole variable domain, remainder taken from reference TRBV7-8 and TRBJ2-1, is GAGVSQSPRYKVAKRGQDVALRCDPISGHVSLFWYQQALGQGPEFLTYFQNEAQLDKSGLPSDRFFAERPEGSVSTLKIQRTQQEDSAVYLCASSFPLSDEQFFGPGTRLTVL.

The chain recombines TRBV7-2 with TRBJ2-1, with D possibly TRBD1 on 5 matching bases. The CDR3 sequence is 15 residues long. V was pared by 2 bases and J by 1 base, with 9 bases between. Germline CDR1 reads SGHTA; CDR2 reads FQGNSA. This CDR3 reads CASSLPGQSYNEQFF. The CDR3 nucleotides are TGTGCCAGCAGCTTACCAGGGCAATCCTACAATGAGCAGTTCTTC.

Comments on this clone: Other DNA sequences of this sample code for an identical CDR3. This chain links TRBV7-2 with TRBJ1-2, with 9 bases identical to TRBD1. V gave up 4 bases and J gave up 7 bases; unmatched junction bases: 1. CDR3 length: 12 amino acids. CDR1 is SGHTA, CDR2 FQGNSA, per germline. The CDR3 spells CASSSGQGGYTF. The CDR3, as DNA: TGTGCCAGCAGCTCGGGACAGGGTGGCTACACCTTC.

CDR3 sequence reads: CASSPALSDTQYF. DNA for the CDR3: TGTGCCAGTAGTCCCGCACTATCAGATACGCAGTATTTT. The chain recombines TRBV19 with TRBJ2-3, with D hard to call. The germline gives CDR1 LNHDA, CDR2 SQIVND (reference sequence). The V end lost 5 bases, the J end lost 4 bases, and 10 bases lay between the germline ends. The CDR3 consists of 13 residues. The full variable domain, its missing parts supplied by reference TRBV19 and TRBJ2-3, is DGGITQSPKYLFRKEGQNVTLSCEQNLNHDAMYWYRQDPGQGLRLIYYSQIVNDFQKGDIAEGYSVSREKKESFPLTVTSAQKNPTAFYLCASSPALSDTQYFGPGTRLTVL.

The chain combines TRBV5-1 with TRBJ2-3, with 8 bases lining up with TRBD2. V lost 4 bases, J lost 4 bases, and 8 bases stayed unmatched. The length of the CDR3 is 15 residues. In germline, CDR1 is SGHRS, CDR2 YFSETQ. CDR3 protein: CASSPWTSRADTQYF. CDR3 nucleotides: TGCGCCAGCAGCCCATGGACTAGCCGGGCAGATACGCAGTATTTT.

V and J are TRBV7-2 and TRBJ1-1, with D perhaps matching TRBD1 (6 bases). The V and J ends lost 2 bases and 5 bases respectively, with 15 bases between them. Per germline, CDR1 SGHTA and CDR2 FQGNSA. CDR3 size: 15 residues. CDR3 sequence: CASSLRAGAGTEAFF. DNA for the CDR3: TGTGCCAGCAGCTTACGGGCGGGGGCAGGGACTGAAGCTTTCTTT.

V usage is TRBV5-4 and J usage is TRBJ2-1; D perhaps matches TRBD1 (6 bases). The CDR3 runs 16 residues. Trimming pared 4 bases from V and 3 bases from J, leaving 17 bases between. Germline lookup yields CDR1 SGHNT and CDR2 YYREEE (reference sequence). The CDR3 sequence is CASSRNSGGLYNEQFF. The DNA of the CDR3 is TGTGCCAGCAGCCGGAACTCTGGGGGCCTCTACAATGAGCAGTTCTTC.

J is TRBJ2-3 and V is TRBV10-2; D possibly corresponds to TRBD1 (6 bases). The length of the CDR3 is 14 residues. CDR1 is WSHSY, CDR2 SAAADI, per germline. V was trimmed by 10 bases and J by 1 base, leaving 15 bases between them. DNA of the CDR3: TGCGCCACTAAAGGGGGAGTGGGCACAGATACGCAGTATTTT. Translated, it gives CATKGGVGTDTQYF.

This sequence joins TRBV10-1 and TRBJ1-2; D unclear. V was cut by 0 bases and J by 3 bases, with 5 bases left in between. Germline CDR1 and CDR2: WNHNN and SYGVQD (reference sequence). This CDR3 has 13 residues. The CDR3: CASSESPDYGYTF. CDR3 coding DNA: TGCGCCAGCAGTGAGTCCCCGGACTATGGCTACACCTTC.

The DNA of the CDR3 is TGTGCCAGCAGCCAGGCGGGACAGGGAGCAGATACGCAGTATTTT. It specifies CASSQAGQGADTQYF. J is TRBJ2-3 and V is TRBV3-1 (or the pseudogene TRBV3-2), with 9 bases that match TRBD1. From germline, CDR1 is LGHDT and CDR2 YNNKEL (reference sequence). This CDR3 is built from 15 residues. J gave up 4 bases and V 3 bases, and 5 bases lay outside the gene matches.

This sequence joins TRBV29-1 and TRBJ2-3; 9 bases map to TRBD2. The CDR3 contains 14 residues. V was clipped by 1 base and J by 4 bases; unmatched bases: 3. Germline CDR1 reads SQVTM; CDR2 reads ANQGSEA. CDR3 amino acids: CSVEGGRGADTQYF. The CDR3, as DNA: TGCAGCGTTGAAGGCGGGAGGGGGGCAGATACGCAGTATTTT.

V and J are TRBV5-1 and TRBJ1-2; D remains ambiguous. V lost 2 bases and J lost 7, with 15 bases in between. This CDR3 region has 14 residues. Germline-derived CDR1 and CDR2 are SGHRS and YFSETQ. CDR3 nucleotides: TGCGCCAGCAGCTTCGAGGGCTATAGTTTTGGCTACACCTTC. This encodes CASSFEGYSFGYTF. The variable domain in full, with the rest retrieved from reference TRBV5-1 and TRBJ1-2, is KAGVTQTPRYLIKTRGQQVTLSCSPISGHRSVSWYQQTPGQGLQFLFEYFSETQRNKGNFPGRFSGRQFSNSRSEMNVSTLELGDSALYLCASSFEGYSFGYTFGSGTRLTVV.

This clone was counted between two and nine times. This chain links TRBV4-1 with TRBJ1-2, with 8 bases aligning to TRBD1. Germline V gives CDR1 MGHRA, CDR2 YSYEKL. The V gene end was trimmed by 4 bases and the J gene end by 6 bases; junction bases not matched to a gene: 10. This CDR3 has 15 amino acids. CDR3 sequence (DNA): TGCGCCAGCAGCCCTGGACAGGGACTTATAAATGGCTACACCTTC. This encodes CASSPGQGLINGYTF.

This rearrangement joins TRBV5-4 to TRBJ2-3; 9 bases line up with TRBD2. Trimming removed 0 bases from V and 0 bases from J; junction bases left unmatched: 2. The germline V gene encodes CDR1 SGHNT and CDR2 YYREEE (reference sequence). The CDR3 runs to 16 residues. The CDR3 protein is CASSLAGTSSTDTQYF. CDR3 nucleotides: TGTGCCAGCAGCTTGGCAGGGACTAGCAGCACAGATACGCAGTATTTT.

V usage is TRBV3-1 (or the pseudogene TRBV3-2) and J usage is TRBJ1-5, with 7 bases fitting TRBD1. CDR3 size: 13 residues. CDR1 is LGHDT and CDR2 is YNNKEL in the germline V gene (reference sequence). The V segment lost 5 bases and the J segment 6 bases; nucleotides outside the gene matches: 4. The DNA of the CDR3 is TGTGCCAGCAGCACGACAGGGCGTCAGCCCCAGCATTTT. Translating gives CASSTTGRQPQHF.